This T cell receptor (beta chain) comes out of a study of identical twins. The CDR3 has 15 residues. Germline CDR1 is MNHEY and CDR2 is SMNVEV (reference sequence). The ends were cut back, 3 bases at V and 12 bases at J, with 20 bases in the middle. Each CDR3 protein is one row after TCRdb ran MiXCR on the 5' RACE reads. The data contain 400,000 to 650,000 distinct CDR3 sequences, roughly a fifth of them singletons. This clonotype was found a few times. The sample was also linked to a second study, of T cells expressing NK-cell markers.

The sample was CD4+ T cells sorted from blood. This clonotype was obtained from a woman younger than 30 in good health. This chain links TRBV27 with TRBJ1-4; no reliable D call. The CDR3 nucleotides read TGTGCCAGCAGTTTCGGTGGCCGTAGCCTGGAAGAACTGTTTTTT. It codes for CASSFGGRSLEELFF. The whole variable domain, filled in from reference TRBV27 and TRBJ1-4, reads EAQVTQNPRYLITVTGKKLTVTCSQNMNHEYMSWYRQDPGLGLRQIYYSMNVEVTDKGDVPEGYKVSRKEKRNFPLILESPSPNQTSLYFCASSFGGRSLEELFFGSGTQLSVL.